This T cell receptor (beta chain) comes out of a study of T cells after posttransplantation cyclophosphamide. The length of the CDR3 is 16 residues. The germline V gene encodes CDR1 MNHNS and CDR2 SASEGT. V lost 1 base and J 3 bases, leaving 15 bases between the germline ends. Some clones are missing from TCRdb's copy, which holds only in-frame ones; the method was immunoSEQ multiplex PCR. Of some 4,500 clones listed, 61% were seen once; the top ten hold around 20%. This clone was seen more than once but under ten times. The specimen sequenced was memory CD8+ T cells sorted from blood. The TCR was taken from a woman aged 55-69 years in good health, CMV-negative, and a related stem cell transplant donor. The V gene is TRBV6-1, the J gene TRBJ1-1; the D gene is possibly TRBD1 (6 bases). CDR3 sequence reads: CASSEVATGSHTEAFF. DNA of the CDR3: TGTGCCAGCAGTGAAGTTGCGACAGGCTCTCACACTGAAGCTTTCTTT.